A single sample gave rise to the 23 T cell receptor beta chains below, sequenced in a study of blood T cell repertoires in COVID-19. Produced via immunoSEQ multiplex PCR; TCRdb's table is partial and in-frame only. The sample lists about 110,000 clones; approximately 65% were seen once. The sequenced sample was peripheral blood. These receptors were taken from an older woman with acute or convalescent COVID-19.

The chain combines TRBV5-8 with TRBJ1-4, with 7 bases lining up with TRBD1. Trimming took 1 base from V and 8 from J; bases not matched to a gene: 17. The CDR3 contains 18 residues. Germline V gene data show CDR1 as SGHTS and CDR2 as YDEGEE. CDR3 loop: CASSLYPDRAPTREKLFF. In DNA form, the CDR3 reads TGTGCCAGCAGCTTGTACCCCGACAGGGCTCCTACCCGCGAAAAACTGTTTTTT.

This chain connects TRBV4-2 to TRBJ1-4; the D gene is possibly TRBD1 (5 bases). Germline V gene data show CDR1 as LGHNA and CDR2 as YNFKEQ. V was cut by 5 bases and J by 8 bases, with 9 bases left in between. The CDR3 sequence is 12 residues long. The DNA for the CDR3 is TGTGCCAGCAGCATTAGGGGCGAAAAACTGTTTTTT. It specifies CASSIRGEKLFF.

The V gene is TRBV7-6, the J gene TRBJ2-7; TRBD1 might be the D (5 bases). V lost 4 bases to trimming and J lost 2 bases, with 15 bases between them. CDR3 length: 15 amino acids. CDR1 is SGHVS, CDR2 FNYEAQ, per germline. The CDR3 loop reads CASSSATVGAYEQYF. CDR3 DNA: TGTGCCAGCAGCTCCGCGACAGTTGGCGCCTACGAGCAGTACTTC.

The chain links TRBV29-1 to TRBJ2-2; 9 nucleotides match TRBD1. Germline V gene data show CDR1 as SQVTM and CDR2 as ANQGSEA. This CDR3 spans 15 amino acids. J lost 4 bases, V lost 7 bases, and 10 bases had no gene match. The CDR3 DNA reads as TGCAGCGGCTATACCGGGACAGGGCTCACCGGGGAGCTGTTTTTT. Translating it yields CSGYTGTGLTGELFF.

V is TRBV7-8 and J is TRBJ1-4; the D gene is possibly TRBD1 (6 bases). The CDR3 contains 15 residues. Germline V gene sequence: CDR1 SGHVS, CDR2 FQNEAQ. Trimming stripped 5 bases from V and 8 bases from J, with 18 bases between. The CDR3 bases are TGTGCCAGCAGCCCGTATTGGGGGCTGGGAGAAAAACTGTTTTTT. It translates to CASSPYWGLGEKLFF.

V and J are TRBV18 and TRBJ2-7, with TRBD1 as a possible D gene (6 bases). This CDR3 is 14 amino acids long. CDR1 is KGHSH and CDR2 is LQKENI in the germline V gene. Trimming stripped 5 bases from V and 0 bases from J, with 11 bases between. The CDR3 DNA reads TGTGCCAGCTCAATTACAGGGCGCTCCTACGAGCAGTACTTC. Its protein product is CASSITGRSYEQYF.

The chain employs TRBV9 and TRBJ2-4, with 9 nucleotides matching TRBD2. The length of the CDR3 is 15 residues. Germline assignment: CDR1 SGDLS and CDR2 YYNGEE. Trimming cost V 0 bases and J 6 bases; bases outside gene matches: 4. This CDR3 reads CASSVAAGGLNIQYF. CDR3 bases: TGTGCCAGCAGCGTAGCGGCGGGGGGGTTAAACATTCAGTACTTC.

CDR3 nucleotide sequence: TGTGCCAGCAGTTACGACAGGGGGCGGGATGGCTACACCTTC. Translated: CASSYDRGRDGYTF. The chain links TRBV6-5 to TRBJ1-2; TRBD1 matches at 10 bases. The V gene's germline CDR1 is MNHEY and CDR2 SVGAGI. The V segment lost 2 bases and the J segment 6 bases; nucleotides outside the gene matches: 3. This CDR3 is 14 amino acids long.

V usage is TRBV11-2 and J usage is TRBJ2-5, with 9 nucleotides matching TRBD1. The CDR3 totals 15 residues. CDR1 and CDR2 (germline): SGHAT, FQNNGV. V shed 6 bases, J shed 5 bases, and the junction held 10 bases outside the gene matches. In nucleotides, the CDR3 is TGTGCCAGCAGACCCGGGACAGGGAGAGGGGAGACCCAGTACTTC. Translated, it gives CASRPGTGRGETQYF.

The rearrangement joins TRBV7-2 to TRBJ1-5; D call uncertain. The V gene's germline CDR1 is SGHTA and CDR2 FQGNSA. The CDR3 contains 14 residues. Between the trimmed V and J ends, which lost 1 base and 5 bases, there was a span of 9 bases. CDR3 sequence reads: CASSLDRSYQPQHF. In DNA form, the CDR3 reads TGTGCCAGCAGCTTAGACCGGAGTTATCAGCCCCAGCATTTT.

This clone appeared a few times. The genes are TRBV7-3 and TRBJ2-7, with no clear D. The CDR3 totals 15 residues. Germline V gene sequence: CDR1 SGHTA, CDR2 FQGTGA. V was trimmed by 2 bases and J by 0 bases, leaving 11 bases between them. CDR3 DNA: TGTGCCAGCAGCTTATCACGCGGTAGCTCCTACGAGCAGTACTTC. Translated, it gives CASSLSRGSSYEQYF.

This chain uses TRBV12-3 or TRBV12-4 with TRBJ2-2; tentative D call: TRBD2 (6 bases). V was pared by 5 bases and J by 6 bases, with 10 bases between. There are 13 residues in the CDR3. CDR3 nucleotide sequence: TGTGCCAGCAGTCTCGGGACTCCCGGGGAGCTGTTTTTT. Translation gives CASSLGTPGELFF.

The chain recombines TRBV13 with TRBJ1-1; no clear D. Between the trimmed V and J ends, which lost 3 bases and 3 bases, there was a span of 5 bases. Looked up from germline, CDR1 is PRHDT and CDR2 is FYEKMQ (reference sequence). The CDR3 totals 12 residues. This chain's CDR3 is CASSLPDTEAFF. Written as DNA, the CDR3 is TGTGCCAGCAGCTTGCCGGACACTGAAGCTTTCTTT.

The V gene is TRBV5-1, the J gene TRBJ2-7; TRBD1 matches at 7 bases. J gave up 0 bases and V 4 bases, and 13 bases lay outside the gene matches. This CDR3 is built from 17 residues. The germline V gene has CDR1 SGHRS and CDR2 YFSETQ. The CDR3 region is CASSRSYTGQFSYEQYF. In DNA form, the CDR3 reads TGCGCCAGCAGCCGGAGCTACACGGGACAGTTCTCCTACGAGCAGTACTTC.

The chain uses TRBV6-4 and TRBJ2-1; 13 nucleotides match TRBD2. Germline V gene lookup returns CDR1 MRHNA and CDR2 SNTAGT. The CDR3 sequence is 15 residues long. V shed 2 bases and J 6 bases; nucleotides not matched to a gene: 1. DNA for the CDR3: TGTGCCAGCAGTGACACTAGCGGGGGGGCCAATGAGCAGTTCTTC. The encoded protein is CASSDTSGGANEQFF.

Of note for this clone: The same CDR3 arises from other DNA sequences in this sample as well. The chain has TRBV11-2 and TRBJ1-3; no definite D call. Germline lookup yields CDR1 SGHAT and CDR2 FQNNGV. The CDR3 is 15 residues long. V gave up 4 bases and J gave up 0 bases, with 10 bases separating them. CDR3 nucleotide sequence: TGTGCCAGCAGCTCCTCAGGATTCTCTGGAAACACCATATATTTT. This sequence encodes CASSSSGFSGNTIYF.

This chain uses TRBV21-1 with TRBJ1-2; the table names TRBD1, a call not compared with the DNA. TRBV21-1 is described as a pseudogene. CDR3 length: 11 residues. In DNA form, the CDR3 reads TGTGCCAGCAGCGGACAATATGGCTACACCTTC. This sequence encodes CASSGQYGYTF.

This clone was observed a few times. The CDR3 DNA sequence: TGTGCCAGCAGCCAAGATCTATTTCAGGACAGGGGCCTGTTGGTTCCTAACACCGGGGAGCTGTTTTTT. This codes for CASSQDLFQDRGLLVPNTGELFF. This rearrangement joins TRBV4-2 to TRBJ2-2; 9 nucleotides match TRBD1. Per the germline V gene, CDR1 is LGHNA and CDR2 is YNFKEQ. V shed 0 bases and J 2 bases; nucleotides not matched to a gene: 22. This CDR3 is 23 amino acids long.

The chain recombines TRBV2 with TRBJ1-6, with D unclear. This CDR3 is built from 17 residues. Trimming removed 1 base at V and 0 bases at J, with 10 bases between. Looked up from germline, CDR1 is SNHLY and CDR2 is FYNNEI. CDR3 bases: TGTGCCAGCAGTGAAGAAGTCCTAAGCTCCTATAATTCACCCCTCCACTTT. This codes for CASSEEVLSSYNSPLHF.

The chain uses TRBV30 and TRBJ1-1; D uncertain. Germline assignment: CDR1 GTSNPN and CDR2 SVGIG (reference sequence). This CDR3 comprises 13 residues. The V and J ends lost 3 bases and 1 base respectively, with 9 bases between them. The CDR3 sequence: CAWSQTENTEAFF. CDR3 nucleotide sequence: TGTGCCTGGAGCCAAACAGAGAACACTGAAGCTTTCTTT.

V and J are TRBV21-1 and TRBJ1-5. TRBV21-1 is a listed pseudogene. The CDR3 has 15 amino acids. CDR3 DNA sequence: TGTGCCAGCAGCAAAGATCCCGGGGGAGATCAGCCCCAGCATTTT. This translates into CASSKDPGGDQPQHF.

The chain uses TRBV6-6 and TRBJ1-4; 8 positions agree with TRBD1. V shed 2 bases, J shed 7 bases, and the junction held 6 bases outside the gene matches. The CDR3 is made up of 15 amino acids. In germline, CDR1 is MNHNY, CDR2 SVGAGI (reference sequence). CDR3 amino acids: CASSYQGAGGEKLFF. The CDR3 DNA reads as TGTGCCAGCAGTTACCAGGGGGCTGGGGGTGAAAAACTGTTTTTT.

The chain carries TRBV10-3 and TRBJ2-7; 11 bases fit TRBD2. The germline V gene has CDR1 ENHRY and CDR2 SYGVKD. With V trimmed by 4 bases and J by 4 bases, 0 bases remained unmatched. The CDR3 covers 13 residues. The CDR3 spells CAISGTSGYEQYF. In nucleotides, the CDR3 is TGTGCCATCAGTGGGACTAGCGGGTACGAGCAGTACTTC.